These 30 T cell receptor beta chains were all obtained from the same sample, sequenced in a study of OX40 agonist ivuxolimab in advanced cancers. Generated by immunoSEQ multiplex PCR, the TCRdb table keeps only in-frame clones and is missing some. The sample holds tens of thousands of clones, 75% to 90% seen once. The material was CD4+ or CD8+ T cells sorted from blood, obtained in a trial of the OX40 agonist ivuxolimab. These TCRs come from an adult with an advanced solid tumor such as melanoma, head and neck, liver or kidney cancer.

V gene TRBV11-3 combines with J gene TRBJ2-7; possible D gene TRBD2, 6 bases. Trimming pared 7 bases from V and 0 bases from J, leaving 10 bases between. Germline V gene sequence: CDR1 SGHNT, CDR2 YENEEA. The CDR3 has 13 amino acids. In nucleotides, the CDR3 is TGTGCCAGCAACCCGGGGGACTCCTACGAGCAGTACTTC. This gives the protein CASNPGDSYEQYF.

This clone was recorded only once. This CDR3 reads CASSLDSYNEQFF. Written as DNA, the CDR3 is TGTGCCAGCAGCTTAGACAGCTACAATGAGCAGTTCTTC. This chain joins TRBV11-3 and TRBJ2-1; D gene ambiguous. The CDR3 spans 13 residues. Trimming removed 0 bases from V and 3 bases from J, with 3 bases in between. Germline CDR1 and CDR2: SGHNT and YENEEA.

This chain links TRBV5-4 with TRBJ1-2; a possible D gene is TRBD1 (5 bases). The germline gives CDR1 SGHNT, CDR2 YYREEE (reference sequence). V dropped 5 bases and J dropped 3 bases, with 14 bases sitting between them. The CDR3 is made up of 14 amino acids. CDR3 amino acids: CASSRDQDHYGYTF. CDR3 DNA: TGTGCCAGCAGTAGGGACCAGGACCACTATGGCTACACCTTC.

The chain uses TRBV28 and TRBJ2-3, with 14 bases fitting TRBD2. Unmatched junction bases numbered 7, after V lost 6 bases and J lost 5 bases. Per germline, CDR1 MDHEN and CDR2 SYDVKM. The CDR3 runs 16 residues. The CDR3 sequence: CASSPGLAGVGDTQYF. The CDR3, as DNA: TGTGCCAGCAGCCCGGGACTAGCGGGAGTGGGAGATACGCAGTATTTT. Full variable domain (remainder filled in from reference TRBV28 and TRBJ2-3): DVKVTQSSRYLVKRTGEKVFLECVQDMDHENMFWYRQDPGLGLRLIYFSYDVKMKEKGDIPEGYSVSREKKERFSLILESASTNQTSMYLCASSPGLAGVGDTQYFGPGTRLTVL.

This clone turned up a few times. The CDR3 coding sequence is TGTGCCTGGAGGGGGGACGGCGCGAGGAGATGGGGCTACGAGCAGTACTTC. Translating gives CAWRGDGARRWGYEQYF. The chain joins TRBV30 to TRBJ2-7, with D perhaps matching TRBD1 or TRBD2 (5 bases each). This CDR3 comprises 17 residues. Looked up from germline, CDR1 is GTSNPN and CDR2 is SVGIG (reference sequence). Trimming removed 3 bases at V and 3 bases at J, with 24 bases between.

The rearrangement links TRBV27 to TRBJ1-1; 8 nucleotides line up with TRBD1. The ends lost 4 bases at V and 5 bases at J; junction bases unmatched: 6. The CDR3 sequence is 14 residues long. Per germline, CDR1 MNHEY and CDR2 SMNVEV (reference sequence). The CDR3 loop is CASSSRQGKTEAFF. The CDR3 nucleotides read TGTGCCAGCAGTTCGAGACAGGGGAAAACTGAAGCTTTCTTT.

In its sample, this clone is medium-sized. This rearrangement joins TRBV5-1 to TRBJ1-1; 8 nucleotides agree with TRBD1. The CDR3 sequence is 16 residues long. The germline V gene has CDR1 SGHRS and CDR2 YFSETQ. The V gene end was trimmed by 5 bases and the J gene end by 1 base; junction bases not matched to a gene: 10. The CDR3 sequence: CASRPGGSGKNTEAFF. CDR3 sequence (DNA): TGCGCCAGCAGGCCAGGGGGCTCGGGGAAGAACACTGAAGCTTTCTTT.

The chain has TRBV6-5 and TRBJ2-7; D is unresolved. The CDR3 loop spans 15 amino acids. Germline V CDR1 and CDR2: MNHEY, SVGAGI. V lost 0 bases, J lost 2 bases, and 11 bases lay in between. CDR3 nucleotides: TGTGCCAGCAGTTACTCTATTACCGGAACCTACGAGCAGTACTTC. It is translated as CASSYSITGTYEQYF.

The rearrangement links TRBV30 to TRBJ2-7; TRBD1 matches 9 bases. The junction had 5 bases not matched to a gene; V was cut back by 2 bases and J by 3 bases. The CDR3 extends over 14 amino acids. Per the germline V gene, CDR1 is GTSNPN and CDR2 is SVGIG (reference sequence). Here the CDR3 DNA reads TGTGCCTGGAGTAATGGACAGGGGCACTACGAGCAGTACTTC. It translates to CAWSNGQGHYEQYF.

Notes on this clone: Sequence at one end of the junction differs from germline and may be a read error. The chain combines TRBV5-1 with TRBJ1-1; D unclear. Germline values: CDR1 SGHRS, CDR2 YFSETQ. The CDR3 length is 14 residues. Written as DNA, the CDR3 is TGCACCAGCAGCTTGGAAGACCCGAACACTGAAGCTTTCTTT. Amino acid sequence: CTSSLEDPNTEAFF.

The rearrangement joins TRBV5-1 to TRBJ2-7; D uncertain. V shed 1 base and J shed 4 bases, with 9 bases lying between them. The length of the CDR3 is 13 residues. Germline lookup yields CDR1 SGHRS and CDR2 YFSETQ. The CDR3: CASSLPPEYEQYF. The CDR3 DNA is TGCGCCAGCAGCTTGCCTCCGGAATACGAGCAGTACTTC.

The rearrangement uses TRBV7-9 and TRBJ1-1; TRBD1 might be the D (6 bases). V shed 1 base and J shed 8 bases, with 11 bases lying between them. The CDR3 is 13 amino acids. The germline CDR1 and CDR2 sequences are SEHNR and FQNEAQ (reference sequence). The CDR3 DNA is TGTGCCAGCAGCTTAGTGGGGGGGCAGGAAGCTTTCTTT. It yields the protein CASSLVGGQEAFF.

The chain is built from TRBV7-6 and TRBJ2-5; D may be TRBD1 (6 bases). The V gene's germline CDR1 is SGHVS and CDR2 FNYEAQ. V lost 5 bases, J lost 3 bases, and 22 bases lay in between. This CDR3 comprises 17 residues. CDR3 residues: CASSPHAYYRTEETQYF. Written as DNA, the CDR3 is TGTGCCAGCAGCCCCCACGCCTACTACAGGACAGAAGAGACCCAGTACTTC.

This clone was counted only a few times. This chain joins TRBV4-1 and TRBJ1-2; D unresolved. Germline CDR1 reads MGHRA; CDR2 reads YSYEKL. This CDR3 region has 15 residues. V lost 1 base and J 0 bases, leaving 9 bases between the germline ends. The CDR3 spells CASSQGYNPNYGYTF. The CDR3 nucleotides are TGCGCCAGCAGCCAAGGTTACAATCCTAACTATGGCTACACCTTC.

This chain joins TRBV9 and TRBJ2-3; 13 bases map to TRBD2. The germline V gene encodes CDR1 SGDLS and CDR2 YYNGEE. The CDR3 runs 17 residues. V lost 4 bases to trimming and J lost 3 bases; unmatched junction nucleotides: 8. CDR3: CASSPWTSGRGTDTQYF. Here the CDR3 DNA reads TGTGCCAGCAGCCCTTGGACTAGCGGGAGAGGTACAGATACGCAGTATTTT.

This chain links TRBV27 with TRBJ1-5; D not resolved. Trimming stripped 4 bases from V and 3 bases from J, with 13 bases between. The CDR3 spans 15 residues. Germline assignment: CDR1 MNHEY and CDR2 SMNVEV (reference sequence). CDR3 amino acids: CASSWGGIDNQPQHF. DNA for the CDR3: TGTGCCAGCAGTTGGGGAGGGATTGACAATCAGCCCCAGCATTTT.

The rearrangement uses TRBV10-2 and TRBJ2-1, with no clear D. The CDR3 sequence is 10 residues long. Trimming left V 10 bases short and J 10 bases short, with 11 bases between. Germline CDR1 WSHSY, CDR2 SAAADI. The CDR3 is CATELGEQFF. The CDR3 nucleotides read TGCGCCACCGAGCTGGGAGAGCAGTTCTTC.

The CDR3 loop is CARQGQWVETQYF. The CDR3 region has the DNA TGTGCCAGACAGGGACAGTGGGTAGAGACCCAGTACTTC. J is TRBJ2-5 and V is TRBV5-6; 7 bases map to TRBD1. The V and J ends lost 8 bases and 4 bases, in that order; junction bases with no gene match: 8. Germline CDR1 reads SGHDT; CDR2 reads YYEEEE. The CDR3 covers 13 residues.

The rearrangement joins TRBV5-4 to TRBJ1-2; D may be TRBD1 (6 bases). The CDR3 loop spans 17 amino acids. V dropped 4 bases and J dropped 1 base, with 20 bases sitting between them. CDR1 is SGHNT and CDR2 is YYREEE in the germline V gene (reference sequence). In DNA, the CDR3 is TGTGCCAGCAGCAACCGGGACATCTCACCCCTTAACTATGGCTACACCTTC. The encoded protein is CASSNRDISPLNYGYTF.

The chain has TRBV13 and TRBJ2-7; 8 bases fit TRBD2. Germline-derived CDR1 and CDR2 are PRHDT and FYEKMQ (reference sequence). The CDR3 contains 14 residues. V was pared by 5 bases and J by 6 bases, with 9 bases of the junction left unmatched. The CDR3 sequence is CASSIGGTRPEQYF. CDR3 sequence (DNA): TGTGCCAGCAGCATTGGGGGGACTAGGCCCGAGCAGTACTTC.

The J gene is TRBJ2-3, the V gene TRBV28, with no clear D. Germline lookup yields CDR1 MDHEN and CDR2 SYDVKM. This CDR3 is 15 amino acids long. The V gene lost 2 bases and the J gene lost 0 bases, with 9 bases spanning the gap. CDR3 amino acids: CASSLISSSTDTQYF. CDR3 DNA: TGTGCCAGCAGTTTAATCTCATCTAGCACAGATACGCAGTATTTT.

The chain recombines TRBV21-1 with TRBJ2-7; the DNA was not compared with TRBD1, the D call given in the table. TRBV21-1 is a documented pseudogene. The CDR3 spans 16 residues. This chain's CDR3 is CASLKGRTGDSYEQYF. In DNA, the CDR3 is TGTGCCAGCCTCAAAGGGCGGACAGGGGACTCCTACGAGCAGTACTTC.

Concerning this clone: One end of the junction varies from germline; a read error may be responsible. Other DNA sequences of this sample code for an identical CDR3. J is TRBJ2-7 and V is TRBV30; possibly TRBD2 for D (5 bases). This CDR3 has 15 residues. CDR1 and CDR2 from the germline V gene are GTSNPN and SVGIG (reference sequence). CDR3 loop: CAWSVPGRERNEQYF. As DNA, the CDR3 is TGCGCCTGGAGTGTACCGGGAAGGGAAAGGAACGAGCAGTACTTC.

The chain is built from TRBV7-6 and TRBJ1-4, with 9 bases lining up with TRBD1. CDR3 size: 15 residues. Germline-derived CDR1 and CDR2 are SGHVS and FNYEAQ. J was trimmed by 7 bases and V by 1 base; bases with no gene match: 4. CDR3 bases: TGTGCCAGCAGCTTAGTGGGACAGGGCATTGAAAAACTGTTTTTT. Translation gives CASSLVGQGIEKLFF.

This rearrangement joins TRBV19 to TRBJ2-1, with 11 positions matching TRBD2. The V gene end was trimmed by 3 bases and the J gene end by 7 bases; junction bases not matched to a gene: 8. The CDR3 totals 16 residues. Germline V gene data show CDR1 as LNHDA and CDR2 as SQIVND (reference sequence). CDR3 loop: CASSILLAGARNEQFF. For the CDR3, the DNA is TGTGCCAGTAGTATCCTACTAGCGGGAGCTAGGAATGAGCAGTTCTTC.

The chain has TRBV5-5 and TRBJ1-2, with D hard to call. CDR1 and CDR2 (germline): SGHKS, YYEKEE (reference sequence). Trimming took 6 bases from V and 8 from J, leaving 14 bases between them. CDR3 length: 12 amino acids. The CDR3 reads CASTLGLRGYTF. The DNA of the CDR3 is TGTGCCAGCACTCTCGGACTCAGAGGCTACACCTTC.

V gene TRBV10-1 combines with J gene TRBJ2-2; the match to TRBD2 covers 7 bases. V trimming: 8 bases; J trimming: 6 bases; junction bases outside the gene matches: 15. Germline V gives CDR1 WNHNN, CDR2 SYGVQD (reference sequence). This CDR3 is built from 16 residues. CDR3 nucleotide sequence: TGCGCCAGCGGGGAGCGGGAAGAGTTATCCTCCGGGGAGCTGTTTTTT. Protein product: CASGEREELSSGELFF.

The chain employs TRBV6-5 and TRBJ2-3, with 12 bases fitting TRBD2. Per the germline V gene, CDR1 is MNHEY and CDR2 is SVGAGI. Trimming cost V 6 bases and J 10 bases; bases outside gene matches: 11. The CDR3 spans 15 residues. Here the CDR3 DNA reads TGTGCCAGCAGCACCGTCCTAGCGGGAGGGCGGGCGCAGTATTTT. Translating it yields CASSTVLAGGRAQYF.

This clone was observed a single time. The chain is built from TRBV28 and TRBJ2-5; TRBD2 matches at 11 bases. From germline, CDR1 is MDHEN and CDR2 SYDVKM. This CDR3 has 18 residues. V trimming: 3 bases; J trimming: 7 bases; junction bases outside the gene matches: 16. The CDR3 loop is CASSFVAGGPGWGWTQYF. CDR3 bases: TGTGCCAGCAGTTTCGTAGCGGGAGGGCCGGGTTGGGGGTGGACCCAGTACTTC.

V usage is TRBV10-2 and J usage is TRBJ2-7; 10 positions match TRBD2. The CDR3 runs 18 residues. The germline V gene has CDR1 WSHSY and CDR2 SAAADI. The trim removed 0 bases at V and 0 bases at J, leaving 8 bases unmatched. The CDR3 DNA sequence: TGCGCCAGCAGTGAGTCGTCTAGCGGGAGCTTTAGCTCCTACGAGCAGTACTTC. Translating gives CASSESSSGSFSSYEQYF.